These 20 T cell receptor beta chains were all obtained from the same sample, sequenced in a study of cytomegalovirus exposure and HLA in healthy donors. PCR employed 60 Vbeta and 13 Jbeta primers. The assay was immunoSEQ multiplex PCR, and TCRdb's table has in-frame clones only and misses some. The sample has a few hundred thousand clones, 84% seen once. The sequencing input was PBMCs. These TCRs come from a middle-aged woman in good health and CMV-seropositive.

The genes are TRBV5-1 and TRBJ2-2, with 8 nucleotides matching TRBD1. Germline V CDR1 and CDR2: SGHRS, YFSETQ. The CDR3 length is 17 residues. J lost 6 bases, V lost 0 bases, and 10 bases had no gene match. This CDR3 reads CASSLVPQGERAGELFF. The CDR3 nucleotides read TGCGCCAGCAGCTTGGTCCCACAGGGGGAAAGGGCCGGGGAGCTGTTTTTT.

Details on this clone: One end of the junction fails to match germline, which may point to a read error. This chain joins TRBV7-7 and TRBJ2-5, with D possibly matching TRBD1 (7 bases). Germline lookup yields CDR1 SSHAT and CDR2 FNYEAQ (reference sequence). The CDR3 loop spans 16 amino acids. The CDR3 nucleotides are TGTGCTAGCAGCTCGGCCCTAGTTCAGGGGGGAGAGACCCAGTACTTC. Residues: CASSSALVQGGETQYF.

V is TRBV6-1 and J is TRBJ2-2; the D is unclear. The CDR3 is 12 residues long. The V end lost 4 bases, the J end lost 5 bases, and 5 bases lay between the germline ends. CDR1 is MNHNS, CDR2 SASEGT, per germline. The DNA for the CDR3 is TGTGCCAGCAGTGTTGAGACCGGGGAGCTGTTTTTT. Translated, it gives CASSVETGELFF.

Only one count was recorded for this clone. The V call is TRBV5-1, the J call TRBJ2-1, with D unresolved. Trimming took 6 bases from V and 5 from J, leaving 15 bases between them. The CDR3 sequence is 14 residues long. Germline CDR1 and CDR2: SGHRS and YFSETQ. The CDR3 region is CASTLFGGDNEQFF. The CDR3 nucleotides read TGCGCCAGCACCCTGTTTGGCGGAGACAATGAGCAGTTCTTC.

The V gene is TRBV5-1, the J gene TRBJ2-2, with TRBD2 as a possible D gene (5 bases). Between the trimmed V and J ends, which lost 3 bases and 1 base, there was a span of 19 bases. CDR1 and CDR2 from the germline V gene are SGHRS and YFSETQ. The CDR3 has 18 residues. CDR3 bases: TGCGCCAGCAGCTCCACCCGACTGAGTAGCGAGAACACCGGGGAGCTGTTTTTT. The encoded protein is CASSSTRLSSENTGELFF.

The rearrangement links TRBV6-6 to TRBJ2-5, with D perhaps matching TRBD2 (7 bases). The CDR3 totals 13 residues. Germline lookup yields CDR1 MNHNY and CDR2 SVGAGI (reference sequence). V was clipped by 5 bases and J by 5 bases, with 12 bases between them. CDR3 sequence reads: CASSRGGAETQYF. Here the CDR3 DNA reads TGTGCCAGCAGTAGAGGGGGGGCGGAGACCCAGTACTTC.

The chain employs TRBV28 and TRBJ1-1; 8 nucleotides match TRBD1. V lost 3 bases and J lost 0; bases outside the gene matches: 9. Germline lookup yields CDR1 MDHEN and CDR2 SYDVKM. The CDR3 is made up of 17 amino acids. The CDR3 loop is CASSFSGTGLMNTEAFF. In DNA, the CDR3 is TGTGCCAGCAGTTTCTCCGGGACAGGTCTTATGAACACTGAAGCTTTCTTT.

The rearrangement joins TRBV6-1 to TRBJ1-6; perhaps TRBD1 as D (6 bases). CDR3 size: 15 residues. Between the trimmed V and J ends, which lost 6 bases and 8 bases, there was a span of 17 bases. Looked up from germline, CDR1 is MNHNS and CDR2 is SASEGT. CDR3 coding DNA: TGTGCCAGCAGGCCCCAGGACAGCTTGGATTCACCCCTCCACTTT. It codes for CASRPQDSLDSPLHF.

This chain uses TRBV10-3 with TRBJ2-6; 9 bases fit TRBD1. The germline V gene has CDR1 ENHRY and CDR2 SYGVKD. CDR3 length equals 17 residues. V gave up 10 bases and J gave up 0 bases; unmatched junction bases: 10. The CDR3 here is CATPRDRESSGANVLTF. The CDR3 DNA reads TGTGCCACCCCCCGGGACAGGGAAAGCTCTGGGGCCAACGTCCTGACTTTC.

The rearrangement uses TRBV6-5 and TRBJ2-7, with 7 nucleotides matching TRBD1. The CDR3 consists of 16 residues. Germline CDR1 MNHEY, CDR2 SVGAGI. V shed 2 bases and J 3 bases; nucleotides not matched to a gene: 10. CDR3 coding DNA: TGTGCCAGCAGTTACGGCTACTCGGGACAGAGCTACGAGCAGTACTTC. Encoded protein: CASSYGYSGQSYEQYF.

There are a few counts of this clone. V usage is TRBV5-4 and J usage is TRBJ2-4; tentatively, D is TRBD2 (7 bases). Germline V gene sequence: CDR1 SGHNT, CDR2 YYREEE (reference sequence). V lost 2 bases to trimming and J lost 8 bases, with 14 bases between them. The CDR3 loop spans 14 amino acids. CDR3 nucleotide sequence: TGTGCCAGCAGCTTTAACGGGAGGACAGACATTCAGTACTTC. Protein: CASSFNGRTDIQYF.

This chain connects TRBV30 to TRBJ2-3; the D gene is possibly TRBD2 (6 bases). Germline V gene data show CDR1 as GTSNPN and CDR2 as SVGIG (reference sequence). This CDR3 contains 12 residues. V lost 1 base and J lost 4, with 6 bases in between. The DNA for the CDR3 is TGTGCCTGGAGTGGACTAGCAGATACGCAGTATTTT. Translated, it gives CAWSGLADTQYF.

V and J are TRBV30 and TRBJ1-3, with TRBD1 identical over 7 bases. V was clipped by 2 bases and J by 6 bases; unmatched bases: 19. The germline V gene encodes CDR1 GTSNPN and CDR2 SVGIG (reference sequence). The CDR3 is 18 residues long. The CDR3 DNA follows: TGTGCCTGGAGTCTACCCAACGGCGGTAGACAGGGACAAAACACCATATATTTT. Translating gives CAWSLPNGGRQGQNTIYF.

The chain joins TRBV9 to TRBJ2-1; 9 bases align to TRBD2. With V trimmed by 0 bases and J by 8 bases, 12 bases remained unmatched. Germline lookup yields CDR1 SGDLS and CDR2 YYNGEE. The CDR3 has 17 residues. The CDR3 DNA follows: TGTGCCAGCAGCGTAGGGGTGGCGGGAGGGCCTTTGCATGAGCAGTTCTTC. Protein sequence: CASSVGVAGGPLHEQFF.

The chain links TRBV4-3 to TRBJ1-6; D may be TRBD1 (6 bases). The CDR3 extends over 14 amino acids. The germline V gene has CDR1 LGHNA and CDR2 YSLEER. Trimming took 1 base from V and 9 from J, leaving 10 bases between them. DNA of the CDR3: TGCGCCAGCAGCCAAGGGCAGGGGAGTTCACCCCTCCACTTT. It encodes CASSQGQGSSPLHF.

J is TRBJ2-1 and V is TRBV9; D might be TRBD1 (6 bases). The germline gives CDR1 SGDLS, CDR2 YYNGEE. The CDR3 is 16 amino acids. V was clipped by 0 bases and J by 4 bases, with 14 bases between them. CDR3 bases: TGTGCCAGCAGCGTAGGGGGTGGACAGCCTTACAATGAGCAGTTCTTC. It yields the protein CASSVGGGQPYNEQFF.

This clone has a handful of counts. This chain connects TRBV7-9 to TRBJ1-3; 9 bases are a match to TRBD1. Germline CDR1 is SEHNR and CDR2 is FQNEAQ (reference sequence). CDR3 length: 17 residues. J lost 0 bases, V lost 5 bases, and 8 bases had no gene match. For the CDR3, the DNA is TGTGCCAGCAGCCCGCGGACAGGGGAAAGCTCTGGAAACACCATATATTTT. Amino acid sequence: CASSPRTGESSGNTIYF.

The chain uses TRBV4-2 and TRBJ2-2, with 10 bases aligning to TRBD2. Germline lookup yields CDR1 LGHNA and CDR2 YNFKEQ. The junction had 8 bases not matched to a gene; V was cut back by 1 base and J by 3 bases. The CDR3 has 18 residues. The CDR3 loop reads CASSQGGSGRRDTGELFF. The DNA of the CDR3 is TGTGCCAGCAGCCAAGGGGGTAGCGGGAGGAGGGACACCGGGGAGCTGTTTTTT.

The chain uses TRBV7-2 and TRBJ1-2, with TRBD1 as a possible D gene (6 bases). The CDR3 consists of 14 residues. V was pared by 1 base and J by 7 bases, with 13 bases between. Germline loops: CDR1 SGHTA, CDR2 FQGNSA. CDR3 in DNA: TGTGCCAGCAGCTTAGACGCAGGGGTTAGTGGCTACACCTTC. Its translation is CASSLDAGVSGYTF.

CDR3 amino acids: CATSRDRGNFNSPLHF. The CDR3 DNA follows: TGTGCCACCAGCAGAGACCGGGGGAACTTTAATTCACCCCTCCACTTT. The chain uses TRBV15 and TRBJ1-6, with D possibly matching TRBD1 (5 bases). CDR3 length: 16 amino acids. Germline loops: CDR1 LNHNV, CDR2 YYDKDF (reference sequence). Trimming took off 0 bases at V and 6 bases at J, with 12 bases between the two ends.